These 20 T cell receptor beta chains originate from one sample sequenced in a study of beta chain features in type 1 diabetes. Regarding the study as a whole: A moderate, significant TCRB CDR3 shortening appeared in type 1 diabetes across four CD4+ subsets.

The antigens for these receptors are not known. The study reverse transcribed the entire isolated RNA, so it sequenced expressed TCRB transcripts. Sequencing used immunoSEQ multiplex PCR; TCRdb keeps in-frame clones, though not all of them. Of 200,000 to 300,000 clones detected, roughly 20% appear once; the ten largest clones hold 0.028%. The sequenced sample consisted of naive CD4+ T cells from blood. The receptors derive from a woman between 40 and 55 years old with type 1 diabetes.

This clone showed up just a few times. The chain has TRBV28 and TRBJ1-6; 7 bases align to TRBD1. CDR3 size: 15 residues. Germline-derived CDR1 and CDR2 are MDHEN and SYDVKM. V was clipped by 8 bases and J by 5 bases; unmatched bases: 9. CDR3 DNA: TGTGCCAGCGCCAACCCGACAGGGAATAATTCACCCCTCCACTTT. Translated, it gives CASANPTGNNSPLHF.

The CDR3 DNA sequence: TGCGCCAGCAGCCAGGCTTTTGGGACAGGGGTGAACTATGGCTACACCTTC. Protein product: CASSQAFGTGVNYGYTF. The chain has TRBV4-3 and TRBJ1-2, with 10 bases lining up with TRBD1. CDR3 size: 17 residues. Per germline, CDR1 LGHNA and CDR2 YSLEER. V shed 3 bases and J 2 bases; nucleotides not matched to a gene: 9.

The chain is built from TRBV7-9 and TRBJ2-1, with unresolved D. The V end was cut by 5 bases, the J end by 0 bases, with 8 bases between. Per germline, CDR1 SEHNR and CDR2 FQNEAQ (reference sequence). This CDR3 contains 14 residues. CDR3 sequence (DNA): TGTGCCAGCAGCCCCTCGAGCTCCTACAATGAGCAGTTCTTC. This codes for CASSPSSSYNEQFF.

This clone showed up just a few times. The rearrangement joins TRBV7-8 to TRBJ2-4; D may be TRBD2 (5 bases). V lost 3 bases and J 7 bases, leaving 16 bases between the germline ends. CDR1 is SGHVS and CDR2 is FQNEAQ in the germline V gene. The CDR3 loop spans 15 amino acids. The CDR3: CASSLEDWAYNIQYF. CDR3 bases: TGTGCCAGCAGCTTGGAGGATTGGGCTTACAACATTCAGTACTTC.

The chain combines TRBV30 with TRBJ2-5; 7 bases line up with TRBD1. CDR1 is GTSNPN, CDR2 SVGIG, per germline (reference sequence). Germline trimming cut 0 bases from V and 5 bases from J; bases unmatched to any gene: 0. The CDR3 is made up of 12 amino acids. CDR3 amino acids: CAWSVQGETQYF. As DNA, the CDR3 is TGTGCCTGGAGTGTACAGGGGGAGACCCAGTACTTC. Complete variable domain (other parts from reference TRBV30 and TRBJ2-5): SQTIHQWPATLVQPVGSPLSLECTVEGTSNPNLYWYRQAAGRGLQLLFYSVGIGQISSEVPQNLSASRPQDRQFILSSKKLLLSDSGFYLCAWSVQGETQYFGPGTRLLVL.

The chain combines TRBV15 with TRBJ1-3, with 8 bases lining up with TRBD1. The V gene end was trimmed by 4 bases and the J gene end by 0 bases; junction bases not matched to a gene: 5. CDR3 length: 16 residues. CDR1 is LNHNV, CDR2 YYDKDF, per germline (reference sequence). The CDR3, as DNA: TGTGCCACCAGCAAACAGGGGGGCGCCTCTGGAAACACCATATATTTT. It specifies CATSKQGGASGNTIYF.

Worth noting for this clone: Distinct nucleotide sequences in the sample also encode this CDR3. The CDR3 region has the DNA TGTGCCAGCAGCGTAGACAGCTCCTACGAGCAGTACTTC. Its translation is CASSVDSSYEQYF. The J gene is TRBJ2-7, the V gene TRBV9; D remains ambiguous. V was clipped by 0 bases and J by 0 bases, with 4 bases between them. Germline CDR1 and CDR2: SGDLS and YYNGEE. The CDR3 has 13 amino acids.

V is TRBV28 and J is TRBJ2-7; no reliable D call. The germline V gene encodes CDR1 MDHEN and CDR2 SYDVKM. The CDR3 covers 12 residues. The ends were cut back, 6 bases at V and 6 bases at J, with 12 bases in the middle. The CDR3 here is CASRVQFGEQYF. CDR3 coding DNA: TGTGCCAGCAGAGTACAGTTTGGCGAGCAGTACTTC.

The chain has TRBV5-5 and TRBJ2-1; D not resolved. The V end was cut by 1 base, the J end by 4 bases, with 12 bases between. This CDR3 has 15 amino acids. Germline lookup yields CDR1 SGHKS and CDR2 YYEKEE (reference sequence). The CDR3 is CASSLTTNSYNEQFF. In nucleotides, the CDR3 is TGTGCCAGCAGCTTGACGACAAATAGTTACAATGAGCAGTTCTTC.

The chain joins TRBV28 to TRBJ2-7; possible D gene TRBD1, 5 bases. Germline values: CDR1 MDHEN, CDR2 SYDVKM. The CDR3 has 13 amino acids. Trimming stripped 4 bases from V and 6 bases from J, with 13 bases between. CDR3 in DNA: TGTGCCAGCAGTTCAGGGAAACTGGCCGAGCAGTACTTC. It codes for CASSSGKLAEQYF.

This sequence joins TRBV9 and TRBJ2-7; TRBD2 matches 14 bases. The junction had 5 bases not matched to a gene; V was cut back by 4 bases and J by 2 bases. Looked up from germline, CDR1 is SGDLS and CDR2 is YYNGEE. The CDR3 loop spans 16 amino acids. This CDR3 reads CASSPGLAGAPYEQYF. CDR3 DNA: TGTGCCAGCAGCCCGGGACTAGCGGGAGCCCCCTACGAGCAGTACTTC. The entire variable domain, with the rest obtained from reference TRBV9 and TRBJ2-7, is as follows: DSGVTQTPKHLITATGQRVTLRCSPRSGDLSVYWYQQSLDQGLQFLIQYYNGEERAKGNILERFSAQQFPDLHSELNLSSLELGDSALYFCASSPGLAGAPYEQYFGPGTRLTVT.

In this sample, this clone turned up a few times. The rearrangement uses TRBV28 and TRBJ2-7; D call uncertain. The CDR3 runs to 12 residues. The germline V gene has CDR1 MDHEN and CDR2 SYDVKM. V was shortened by 6 bases and J by 0 bases, with 6 bases between the two germline ends. The CDR3 nucleotides read TGTGCCAGCAGACTAAACTCCTACGAGCAGTACTTC. It translates to CASRLNSYEQYF.

The chain recombines TRBV7-2 with TRBJ2-1; D is uncertain. Trimming pared 2 bases from V and 15 bases from J, leaving 17 bases between. The CDR3 has 13 residues. The germline CDR1 and CDR2 sequences are SGHTA and FQGNSA. The CDR3 DNA reads as TGTGCCAGCAGCTTAAGGTTAACCGGGTCGTGGTTCTTC. Protein: CASSLRLTGSWFF.

The chain recombines TRBV9 with TRBJ1-2; D perhaps matches TRBD1 (5 bases). V lost 4 bases, J lost 8 bases, and 12 bases lay in between. Germline V gene lookup returns CDR1 SGDLS and CDR2 YYNGEE. CDR3 length equals 12 residues. CDR3 sequence: CASSTFGGGYTF. The CDR3 DNA is TGTGCCAGCAGCACTTTCGGGGGAGGCTACACCTTC.

CDR3 amino acids: CASSLGRGSTGELFF. The CDR3 nucleotides are TGTGCCAGCAGCTTAGGGAGGGGCTCCACCGGGGAGCTGTTTTTT. V and J are TRBV7-9 and TRBJ2-2, with D perhaps TRBD2 (6 bases). The CDR3 is made up of 15 amino acids. The ends were cut back, 1 base at V and 4 bases at J, with 10 bases in the middle. Germline V gene data show CDR1 as SEHNR and CDR2 as FQNEAQ (reference sequence).

This clone has more than one count but fewer than ten. The chain combines TRBV5-4 with TRBJ2-5; 7 bases agree with TRBD1. CDR3 size: 14 residues. J was trimmed by 4 bases and V by 2 bases; bases with no gene match: 5. Germline lookup yields CDR1 SGHNT and CDR2 YYREEE (reference sequence). The CDR3 loop is CASSLGGYVETQYF. In DNA, the CDR3 is TGTGCCAGCAGCTTAGGGGGCTACGTAGAGACCCAGTACTTC.

The chain links TRBV30 to TRBJ2-3; D uncertain. V lost 0 bases, J lost 1 base, and 8 bases lay in between. Germline-derived CDR1 and CDR2 are GTSNPN and SVGIG (reference sequence). The CDR3 has 14 residues. In nucleotides, the CDR3 is TGTGCCTGGAGTGTACTCACCGGCACAGATACGCAGTATTTT. The encoded protein is CAWSVLTGTDTQYF.

The chain recombines TRBV9 with TRBJ2-1; TRBD1 aligns across 9 bases. V trimming: 4 bases; J trimming: 7 bases; junction bases outside the gene matches: 9. CDR1 is SGDLS, CDR2 YYNGEE, per germline. The CDR3 is 15 residues long. The CDR3 here is CASSPQGDRVNEQFF. The CDR3 DNA reads TGTGCCAGCAGCCCCCAGGGGGACAGGGTTAATGAGCAGTTCTTC.

This clone was seen a handful of times. The rearrangement links TRBV9 to TRBJ1-2; D may be TRBD1 (6 bases). V was trimmed by 4 bases and J by 8 bases, leaving 12 bases between them. The CDR3 runs 12 residues. The V gene's germline CDR1 is SGDLS and CDR2 YYNGEE. CDR3 sequence reads: CASSLGTRGYTF. The CDR3 DNA is TGTGCCAGCAGCCTAGGGACACGCGGCTACACCTTC.

The rearrangement joins TRBV7-3 to TRBJ1-1; D gene uncertain. The germline V gene encodes CDR1 SGHTA and CDR2 FQGTGA. CDR3 length: 13 residues. V was cut by 0 bases and J by 11 bases, with 13 bases left in between. In nucleotides, the CDR3 is TGTGCCAGCAGCTTAACGCTGGGAGGGATCGCTTTCTTT. Amino acid sequence: CASSLTLGGIAFF.